This entry lists 14 T cell receptor beta chains sequenced from one sample in a study of blood T cell repertoires in COVID-19. The assay was immunoSEQ multiplex PCR, and TCRdb's table has in-frame clones only and misses some. Among just over 95,000 clones, less than 95% were seen once, and the ten largest hold 1.5% to 2%. Specimen: peripheral blood. The receptor source for this set is a man aged 55 to 70 with acute or convalescent COVID-19.

The genes are TRBV19 and TRBJ1-6, with a tentative D call TRBD1 (6 bases). V was shortened by 8 bases and J by 7 bases, with 18 bases between the two germline ends. CDR1 and CDR2 (germline): LNHDA, SQIVND (reference sequence). The CDR3 is made up of 15 amino acids. The CDR3 sequence: CASSLLQGVNSPLHF. The CDR3 region has the DNA TGTGCCAGTTCACTCCTACAGGGTGTCAATTCACCCCTCCACTTT.

The chain is built from TRBV30 and TRBJ2-3, with 15 positions matching TRBD2. Looked up from germline, CDR1 is GTSNPN and CDR2 is SVGIG (reference sequence). The trim removed 7 bases at V and 4 bases at J, leaving 18 bases unmatched. This CDR3 region has 19 residues. The CDR3 region is CASSRPGLAGGLISDTQYF. Here the CDR3 DNA reads TGTGCCTCGTCGAGGCCCGGACTAGCGGGGGGGCTCATTTCAGATACGCAGTATTTT.

The chain is built from TRBV6-5 and TRBJ2-5, with 7 bases matching TRBD1. The CDR3 consists of 13 residues. V dropped 6 bases and J dropped 7; count of bases not matched to a gene: 8. Germline V gives CDR1 MNHEY, CDR2 SVGAGI. CDR3 sequence reads: CASRSTGMGTQYF. The CDR3 region has the DNA TGTGCCAGCAGGTCGACAGGGATGGGGACCCAGTACTTC.

The rearrangement uses TRBV7-2 and TRBJ2-2, with 7 bases lining up with TRBD2. Germline CDR1 reads SGHTA; CDR2 reads FQGNSA. Trimming at V came to 1 base and at J to 1 base, leaving 3 bases not matched to a gene. This CDR3 region has 16 residues. The CDR3 loop is CASSLVPSGNTGELFF. The CDR3 nucleotides read TGTGCCAGCAGCTTAGTCCCTAGCGGGAACACCGGGGAGCTGTTTTTT.

The genes are TRBV13 and TRBJ1-6; 8 bases match TRBD1. CDR1 and CDR2 (germline): PRHDT, FYEKMQ (reference sequence). V shed 4 bases and J 5 bases; nucleotides not matched to a gene: 13. The CDR3 is 18 amino acids. The CDR3, as DNA: TGTGCCAGCAGCTCTTTAAGGGACAGGTCGTTGAATAATTCACCCCTCCACTTT. Amino acid sequence: CASSSLRDRSLNNSPLHF.

This chain connects TRBV19 to TRBJ1-3; maybe TRBD1 (5 bases). The CDR3 is 18 amino acids. The V end lost 6 bases, the J end lost 0 bases, and 21 bases lay between the germline ends. The germline CDR1 and CDR2 sequences are LNHDA and SQIVND (reference sequence). The chain's CDR3 is CASSVGGARVNSGNTIYF. CDR3 sequence (DNA): TGTGCCAGTAGCGTAGGAGGGGCCCGGGTAAACTCTGGAAACACCATATATTTT.

The chain recombines TRBV19 with TRBJ1-2; D is unresolved. The CDR3 sequence is 13 residues long. Germline CDR1 is LNHDA and CDR2 is SQIVND (reference sequence). Trimming removed 5 bases at V and 8 bases at J, with 15 bases between. CDR3 amino acids: CASSAPRSEGYTF. In DNA, the CDR3 is TGTGCCAGTAGTGCACCCCGCTCCGAGGGCTACACCTTC.

The V and J genes are TRBV27 and TRBJ1-2; 9 bases are a match to TRBD1. The CDR3 is 15 amino acids. The junction had 9 bases not matched to a gene; V was cut back by 6 bases and J by 4 bases. Germline CDR1 reads MNHEY; CDR2 reads SMNVEV (reference sequence). CDR3 DNA: TGTGCCAGCAGACCCCTGGACAGGGGCCTCTATGGCTACACCTTC. Amino acids: CASRPLDRGLYGYTF.

This sequence joins TRBV6-5 and TRBJ1-1; no definite D call. There are 14 residues in the CDR3. From germline, CDR1 is MNHEY and CDR2 SVGAGI. The V end was cut by 6 bases, the J end by 3 bases, with 14 bases between. CDR3 loop: CASRGGVPYTEAFF. CDR3 in DNA: TGTGCCAGCAGGGGCGGGGTCCCGTACACTGAAGCTTTCTTT.

This chain joins TRBV2 and TRBJ2-7, with D possibly matching TRBD1 (5 bases). There are 12 residues in the CDR3. Germline V gives CDR1 SNHLY, CDR2 FYNNEI. V was shortened by 5 bases and J by 3 bases, with 8 bases between the two germline ends. Here the CDR3 reads CASSPQGYEQYF. The CDR3 DNA is TGTGCCAGCAGTCCCCAGGGCTACGAGCAGTACTTC.

The rearrangement joins TRBV5-1 to TRBJ1-1, with TRBD1 as a possible D gene (6 bases). Trimming took off 6 bases at V and 10 bases at J, with 22 bases between the two ends. The CDR3 is 14 amino acids. Germline-derived CDR1 and CDR2 are SGHRS and YFSETQ. CDR3 DNA: TGCGCCAGCAAAGAACCCACAGGGACGACCGCAGCTTTCTTT. It translates to CASKEPTGTTAAFF.

J is TRBJ1-5 and V is TRBV28; 7 bases fit TRBD1. After removal of 3 bases from V and 0 bases from J, the junction contained 8 bases not matched to a gene. Germline lookup yields CDR1 MDHEN and CDR2 SYDVKM. The CDR3 consists of 17 residues. CDR3 DNA: TGTGCCAGCAGTTTGCCCGGGGACAGTTATAGCAATCAGCCCCAGCATTTT. It yields the protein CASSLPGDSYSNQPQHF.

The sample holds one count of this clone. The V and J genes are TRBV2 and TRBJ1-5; perhaps TRBD1 as D (5 bases). This CDR3 spans 19 amino acids. The V and J ends lost 3 bases and 4 bases respectively, with 25 bases between them. CDR1 and CDR2 (germline): SNHLY, FYNNEI. CDR3: CASSDSLQWVRDRNQPQHF. The CDR3 DNA follows: TGTGCCAGCAGTGACTCCCTCCAATGGGTGCGGGACCGAAATCAGCCCCAGCATTTT.

This clone is a singleton in its sample. This chain connects TRBV7-6 to TRBJ1-2; 8 bases match TRBD1. V trimming: 1 base; J trimming: 4 bases; junction bases outside the gene matches: 5. The CDR3 is 15 residues long. The germline V gene encodes CDR1 SGHVS and CDR2 FNYEAQ. The CDR3 DNA follows: TGTGCCAGCAGCTTAGGCCCGACAGGGGTCTATGGCTACACCTTC. Encoded protein: CASSLGPTGVYGYTF.